This TCR beta chain was profiled in a study of shared clonotypes between healthy human individuals. Whole-study results and caveats: Against clonotypes common to all four donors, non-shared ones had lower generation probabilities. The study sampled only blood, and tissue repertoires likely differ.

Healthy HIV-negative adults with no recent acute infections or vaccinations were recruited as donors. All of the donors resided in Nashville, Tennessee, and each was a Caucasian adult. Germline lookup yields CDR1 SQVTM and CDR2 ANQGSEA. Trimming removed 4 bases at V and 6 bases at J, with 16 bases between. This CDR3 spans 13 amino acids. The data were produced by immunoSEQ multiplex PCR, yet TCRdb's version contains in-frame clones alone and is incomplete. The sample shows a few million clones, 85% to 95% of them seen only once. In the case of this clone: Its antigen is unidentified.

This sequence originates from a man in his late teens or twenties in good health. Some clones in this sample may be carry-over from other donors' samples. The sequenced sample consisted of naive CD4+ T cells from PBMCs. Subset specified: CD45RA+ positively selected. The rearrangement joins TRBV29-1 to TRBJ2-7; D remains ambiguous. CDR3 protein: CSVAHNYHSEQYF. CDR3 nucleotides: TGCAGCGTTGCCCACAATTACCACTCCGAGCAGTACTTC.